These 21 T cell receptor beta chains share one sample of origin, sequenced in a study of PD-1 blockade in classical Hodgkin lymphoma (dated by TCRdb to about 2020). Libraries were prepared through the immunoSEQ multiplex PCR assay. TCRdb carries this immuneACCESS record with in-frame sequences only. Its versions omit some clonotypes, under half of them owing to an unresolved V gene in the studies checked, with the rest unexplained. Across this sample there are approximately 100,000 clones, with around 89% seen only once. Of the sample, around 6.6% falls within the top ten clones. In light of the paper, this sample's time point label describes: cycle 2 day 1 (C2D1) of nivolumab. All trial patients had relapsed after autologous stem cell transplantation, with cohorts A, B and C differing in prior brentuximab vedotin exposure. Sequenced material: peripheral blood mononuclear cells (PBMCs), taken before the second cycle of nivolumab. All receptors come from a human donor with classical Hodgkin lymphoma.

CDR3 loop: CASSRLLGLAGGSKTQYF. CDR3 nucleotides: TGTGCCAGCAGCCGACTCCTCGGACTAGCGGGGGGTTCGAAGACCCAGTACTTC. The rearrangement joins TRBV7-2 to TRBJ2-5; 14 nucleotides agree with TRBD2. The CDR3 sequence is 18 residues long. CDR1 is SGHTA, CDR2 FQGNSA, per germline. The J segment lost 6 bases and the V segment lost 5 bases, leaving 14 bases of the junction unmatched.

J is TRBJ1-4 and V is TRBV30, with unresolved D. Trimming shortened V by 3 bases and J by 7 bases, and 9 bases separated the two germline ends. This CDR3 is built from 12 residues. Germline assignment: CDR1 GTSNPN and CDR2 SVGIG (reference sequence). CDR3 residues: CAWRGSGEKLFF. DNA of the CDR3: TGTGCCTGGAGAGGGTCCGGTGAAAAACTGTTTTTT.

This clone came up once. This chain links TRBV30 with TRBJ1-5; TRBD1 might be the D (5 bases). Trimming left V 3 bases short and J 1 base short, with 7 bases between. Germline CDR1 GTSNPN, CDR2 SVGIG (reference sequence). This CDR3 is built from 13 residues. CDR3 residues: CAWSGGSNQPQHF. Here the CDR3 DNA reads TGTGCCTGGAGCGGGGGGAGCAATCAGCCCCAGCATTTT.

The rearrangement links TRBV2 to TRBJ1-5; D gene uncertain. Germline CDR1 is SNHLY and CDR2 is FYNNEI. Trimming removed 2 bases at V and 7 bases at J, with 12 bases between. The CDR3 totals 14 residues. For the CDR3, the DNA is TGTGCCAGCAGTGAACGCCGGGTGGAGCAGCCCCAGCATTTT. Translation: CASSERRVEQPQHF.

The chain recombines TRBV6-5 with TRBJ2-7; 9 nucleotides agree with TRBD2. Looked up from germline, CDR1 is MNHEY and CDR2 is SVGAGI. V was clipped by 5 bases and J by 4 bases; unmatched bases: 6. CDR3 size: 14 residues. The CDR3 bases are TGTGCCAGCAGTAGAGCGGGGGGCTCTTACGAGCAGTACTTC. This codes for CASSRAGGSYEQYF.

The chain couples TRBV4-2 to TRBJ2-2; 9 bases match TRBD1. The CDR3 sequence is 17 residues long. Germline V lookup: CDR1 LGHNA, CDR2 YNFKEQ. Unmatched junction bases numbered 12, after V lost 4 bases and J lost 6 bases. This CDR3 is CASSPTPGQGLPGELFF. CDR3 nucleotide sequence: TGTGCCAGCAGCCCCACACCGGGACAGGGCCTTCCCGGGGAGCTGTTTTTT.

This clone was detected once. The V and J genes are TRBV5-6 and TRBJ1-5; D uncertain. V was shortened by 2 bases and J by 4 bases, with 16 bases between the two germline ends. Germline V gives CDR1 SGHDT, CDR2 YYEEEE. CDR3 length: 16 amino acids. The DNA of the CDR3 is TGTGCCAGCAGCTTTAGAGATAGGGCTCAGAATCAGCCCCAGCATTTT. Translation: CASSFRDRAQNQPQHF.

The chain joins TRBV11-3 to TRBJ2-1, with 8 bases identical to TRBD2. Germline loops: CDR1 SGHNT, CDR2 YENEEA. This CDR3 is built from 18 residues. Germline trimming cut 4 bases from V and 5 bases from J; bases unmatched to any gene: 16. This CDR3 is CASSSGTRLFVPHNEQFF. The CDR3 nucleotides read TGTGCCAGCAGCTCGGGGACTAGACTTTTCGTTCCCCACAATGAGCAGTTCTTC.

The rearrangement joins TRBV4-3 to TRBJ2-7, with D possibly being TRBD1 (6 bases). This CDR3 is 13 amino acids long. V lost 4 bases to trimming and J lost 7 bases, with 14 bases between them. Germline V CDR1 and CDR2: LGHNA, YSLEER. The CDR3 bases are TGCGCCAGCAGCCCTAGAGGGGGTTGGGAGCAGTACTTC. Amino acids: CASSPRGGWEQYF.

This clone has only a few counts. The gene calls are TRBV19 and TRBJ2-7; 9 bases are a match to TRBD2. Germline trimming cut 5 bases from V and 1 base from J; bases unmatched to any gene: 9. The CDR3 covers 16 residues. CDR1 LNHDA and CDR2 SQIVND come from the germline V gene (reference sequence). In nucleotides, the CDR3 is TGTGCCAGTAGTTCGCGAGGAGCGGGGGGTTCCTACGAGCAGTACTTC. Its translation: CASSSRGAGGSYEQYF.

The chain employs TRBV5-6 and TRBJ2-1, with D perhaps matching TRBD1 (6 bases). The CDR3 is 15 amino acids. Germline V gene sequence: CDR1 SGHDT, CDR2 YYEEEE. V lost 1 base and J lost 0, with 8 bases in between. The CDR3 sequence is CASSLLGGSYNEQFF. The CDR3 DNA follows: TGTGCCAGCAGCTTGTTAGGGGGCTCCTACAATGAGCAGTTCTTC.

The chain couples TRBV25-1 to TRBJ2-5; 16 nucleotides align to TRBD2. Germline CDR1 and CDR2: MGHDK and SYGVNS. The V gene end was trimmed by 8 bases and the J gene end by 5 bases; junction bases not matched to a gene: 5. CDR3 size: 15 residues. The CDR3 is CASRGLAGGSETQYF. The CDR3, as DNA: TGTGCCAGCCGGGGACTAGCGGGGGGGTCGGAGACCCAGTACTTC.

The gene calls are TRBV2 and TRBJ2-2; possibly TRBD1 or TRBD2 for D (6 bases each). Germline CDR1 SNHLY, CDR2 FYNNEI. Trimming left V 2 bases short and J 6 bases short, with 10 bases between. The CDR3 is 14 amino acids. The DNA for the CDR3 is TGTGCCAGCAGTGAATATAGGGGGGCCGGGGAGCTGTTTTTT. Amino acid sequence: CASSEYRGAGELFF.

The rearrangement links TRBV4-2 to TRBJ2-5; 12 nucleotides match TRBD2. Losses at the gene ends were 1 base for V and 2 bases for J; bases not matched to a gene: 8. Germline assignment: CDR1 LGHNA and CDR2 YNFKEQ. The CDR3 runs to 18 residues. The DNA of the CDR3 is TGTGCCAGCAGCCAAGGGGGCCTAGCGGGGGGGCGTCAAGAGACCCAGTACTTC. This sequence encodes CASSQGGLAGGRQETQYF.

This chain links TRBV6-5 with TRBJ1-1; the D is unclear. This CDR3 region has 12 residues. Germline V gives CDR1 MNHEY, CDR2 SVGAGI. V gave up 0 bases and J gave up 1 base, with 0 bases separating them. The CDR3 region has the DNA TGTGCCAGCAGTTACTCGAACACTGAAGCTTTCTTT. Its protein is CASSYSNTEAFF.

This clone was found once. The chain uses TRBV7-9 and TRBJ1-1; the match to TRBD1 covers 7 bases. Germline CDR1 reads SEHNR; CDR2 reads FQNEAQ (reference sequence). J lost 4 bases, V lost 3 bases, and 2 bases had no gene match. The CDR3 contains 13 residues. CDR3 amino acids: CASSLTGSTEAFF. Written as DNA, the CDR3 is TGTGCCAGCAGCTTGACAGGGTCCACTGAAGCTTTCTTT.

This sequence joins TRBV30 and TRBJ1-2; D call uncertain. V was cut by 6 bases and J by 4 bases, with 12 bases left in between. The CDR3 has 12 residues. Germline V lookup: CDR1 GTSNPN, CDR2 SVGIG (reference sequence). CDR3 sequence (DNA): TGTGCCTGCCACGATTTCGCCTATGGCTACACCTTC. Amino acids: CACHDFAYGYTF.

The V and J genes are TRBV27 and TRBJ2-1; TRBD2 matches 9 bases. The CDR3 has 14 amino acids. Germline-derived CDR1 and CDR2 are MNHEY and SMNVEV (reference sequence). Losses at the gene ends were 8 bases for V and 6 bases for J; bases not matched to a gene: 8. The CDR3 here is CASGPSGDFNEQFF. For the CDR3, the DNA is TGTGCCAGCGGACCTAGCGGGGACTTCAATGAGCAGTTCTTC.

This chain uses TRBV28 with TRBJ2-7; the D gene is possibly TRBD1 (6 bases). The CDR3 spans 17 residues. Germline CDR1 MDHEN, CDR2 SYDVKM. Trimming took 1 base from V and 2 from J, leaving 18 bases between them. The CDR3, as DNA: TGTGCCAGCAGTTTATCCGTTGGGGGACAAAGCACCTACGAGCAGTACTTC. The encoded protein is CASSLSVGGQSTYEQYF.

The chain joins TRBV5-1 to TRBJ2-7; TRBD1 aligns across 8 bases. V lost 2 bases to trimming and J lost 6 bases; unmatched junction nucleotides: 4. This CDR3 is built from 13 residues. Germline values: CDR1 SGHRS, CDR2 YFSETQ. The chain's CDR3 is CASSLQTGGEQYF. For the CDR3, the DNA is TGCGCCAGCAGCTTACAAACAGGGGGCGAGCAGTACTTC. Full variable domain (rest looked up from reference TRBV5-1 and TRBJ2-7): KAGVTQTPRYLIKTRGQQVTLSCSPISGHRSVSWYQQTPGQGLQFLFEYFSETQRNKGNFPGRFSGRQFSNSRSEMNVSTLELGDSALYLCASSLQTGGEQYFGPGTRLTVT.

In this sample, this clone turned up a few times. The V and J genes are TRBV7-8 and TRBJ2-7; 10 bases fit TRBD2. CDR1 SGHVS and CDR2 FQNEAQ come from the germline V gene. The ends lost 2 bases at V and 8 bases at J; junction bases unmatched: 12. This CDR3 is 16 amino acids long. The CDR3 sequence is CASSLSPSGGSTKQYF. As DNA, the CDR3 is TGTGCCAGCAGCTTAAGCCCTAGCGGGGGATCTACGAAGCAGTACTTC.